The present T cell receptor beta chain was sequenced within a study of blood T cell repertoires in COVID-19. This clone was seen a single time. TCRdb keeps only in-frame clones here, not all; method: immunoSEQ multiplex PCR. The sample holds about 220,000 clones, approximately 83% seen once. Germline V gives CDR1 SEHNR, CDR2 FQNEAQ (reference sequence). V gave up 11 bases and J gave up 8 bases, with 13 bases separating them. The CDR3 is 11 amino acids. The chain couples TRBV7-9 to TRBJ1-3, with D possibly matching TRBD1 (5 bases). Sequencing was carried out using peripheral blood. The clonotype originates from a woman in her 30s who had recovered from COVID-19. In DNA, the CDR3 is TGTGCCGGGGGGGTTAAGGACACCATATATTTT. Translating gives CAGGVKDTIYF.